This T cell receptor beta chain was captured by sequencing in a study of OX40 agonist ivuxolimab in advanced cancers. The CDR3 has 16 residues. Germline CDR1 and CDR2: SGHKS and YYEKEE (reference sequence). With 3 bases clipped from V and 8 bases from J, the junction kept 8 bases outside the gene matches. This table comes from immunoSEQ multiplex PCR, and its TCRdb copy is limited to in-frame clones, with some not included. The sample carries around 60,000 clones, 87% recorded once. Blood got drawn at baseline, again on cycle 4 day 1, and then on cycle 7 day 1. The sample in question was CD4+ or CD8+ T cells sorted from blood, obtained in a trial of the OX40 agonist ivuxolimab. The chain recombines TRBV5-5 with TRBJ2-1; 13 bases align to TRBD2. The TCR was taken from an adult with an advanced solid tumor such as melanoma, head and neck, liver or kidney cancer. Here the CDR3 reads CASSSTRTSGSDEQFF. CDR3 nucleotide sequence: TGTGCCAGCAGCTCAACCCGGACTAGCGGGAGCGATGAGCAGTTCTTC. Variable domain in full (rest from reference TRBV5-5 and TRBJ2-1): DAGVTQSPTHLIKTRGQQVTLRCSPISGHKSVSWYQQVLGQGPQFIFQYYEKEERGRGNFPDRFSARQFPNYSSELNVNALLLGDSALYLCASSSTRTSGSDEQFFGPGTRLTVL.